The 24 T cell receptor beta chains below were found in one sample sequenced in a study of naive and memory T cell subsets (dated by TCRdb to the late 2010s). Their antigen targets remain unknown. Library prep was done by UMI-ligation and nested PCR. TCRdb records Illumina MiSeq as the sequencer. Four rounds of PCR were used to amplify ligated cDNA, with nested alpha and beta constant-region primers being used together with the SP2 primer. TCRdb reran the public reads through fastp at Q25 and MiXCR, keeping productive beta chains. Each CDR3 protein appears once, grouped with its most common genes and DNA. The sample table contains 230 or so distinct CDR3 sequences; only one count was recorded for roughly 70% of them. The biggest ten clones account for 16% of the sample. Broader findings and caveats from the paper: A few larger clonotypes were present in naive repertoires, particularly the CD8 repertoires, and these clonotypes were possibly memory cells re-expressing CD45RA.

Sequenced input: naive CD8+ T cells from blood. According to the study, the label for this sample's cell subset or site signals: naive T cells, CD45RA high CD27+. These receptors came from a human donor in good health.

About this clonotype: A library made for alpha chains picked up this beta chain off target, so its size means little. This chain joins TRBV29-1 and TRBJ2-5, with D maybe TRBD2 (6 bases). Germline values: CDR1 SQVTM, CDR2 ANQGSEA. Trimming pared 2 bases from V and 1 base from J, leaving 11 bases between. The CDR3 has 14 residues. CDR3: CSVESRRGQETQYF. In nucleotides, the CDR3 is TGCAGCGTTGAATCTAGGAGGGGCCAAGAGACCCAGTACTTC.

To note about this clonotype: Since it is a stray read in a library aimed at alpha chains, this beta chain has a size that is not meaningful. The gene calls are TRBV6-5 and TRBJ2-1; 9 bases map to TRBD1. CDR1 and CDR2 from the germline V gene are MNHEY and SVGAGI. With V trimmed by 0 bases and J by 0 bases, 6 bases remained unmatched. CDR3 size: 18 residues. DNA for the CDR3: TGTGCCAGCAGTTACTCTGGACAGGGGCCCAGCTCCTACAATGAGCAGTTCTTC. It yields the protein CASSYSGQGPSSYNEQFF.

Details on this clonotype: This beta chain appears as a stray read in a library generated for alpha chains; its size is not informative. The rearrangement joins TRBV18 to TRBJ2-3; D is ambiguous. Trimming took 1 base from V and 2 from J, leaving 7 bases between them. The germline gives CDR1 KGHSH, CDR2 LQKENI. This CDR3 spans 14 amino acids. The CDR3 spells CASSPQENTDTQYF. The CDR3 nucleotides are TGTGCCAGCTCACCACAGGAAAACACAGATACGCAGTATTTT.

Turning to this clonotype: Since it is a stray read in a library aimed at alpha chains, this beta chain has a size that is not meaningful. This chain uses TRBV19 with TRBJ1-2; 7 nucleotides align to TRBD1. V was pared by 5 bases and J by 4 bases, with 4 bases of the junction left unmatched. The CDR3 consists of 13 residues. Germline lookup yields CDR1 LNHDA and CDR2 SQIVND (reference sequence). The CDR3 sequence: CASSVGQVYGYTF. CDR3 in DNA: TGTGCCAGTAGTGTCGGACAGGTCTATGGCTACACCTTC. Full variable domain (remainder filled in from reference TRBV19 and TRBJ1-2): DGGITQSPKYLFRKEGQNVTLSCEQNLNHDAMYWYRQDPGQGLRLIYYSQIVNDFQKGDIAEGYSVSREKKESFPLTVTSAQKNPTAFYLCASSVGQVYGYTFGSGTRLTVV.

Only a few counts were recorded for this clonotype. A library prepared for alpha chains yielded this beta chain as an off-target read; its size is of little meaning. The chain employs TRBV4-2 and TRBJ2-3; 8 nucleotides match TRBD2. Trimming cost V 0 bases and J 0 bases; bases outside gene matches: 5. CDR3 length equals 17 residues. Germline CDR1 LGHNA, CDR2 YNFKEQ. In nucleotides, the CDR3 is TGTGCCAGCAGCCAAGACCCCCAGCGGGAGAGCACAGATACGCAGTATTTT. It is translated as CASSQDPQRESTDTQYF.

A note on this clonotype: This beta chain is a stray read from a library made for alpha chains; its abundance is not meaningful. This chain links TRBV7-9 with TRBJ2-2; D not certain. The germline V and J ends were trimmed by 2 bases and 0 bases, with 4 bases remaining between them. CDR3 length: 14 amino acids. Germline CDR1 is SEHNR and CDR2 is FQNEAQ (reference sequence). Here the CDR3 DNA reads TGTGCCAGCAGCTTACTAGCGAACACCGGGGAGCTGTTTTTT. Residues: CASSLLANTGELFF.

This clonotype was counted between two and nine times. Since the library was made to target alpha chains, this beta chain is a stray read and its abundance is not meaningful. The chain employs TRBV2 and TRBJ1-1, with TRBD1 matching over 9 bases. The germline CDR1 and CDR2 sequences are SNHLY and FYNNEI. This CDR3 is built from 15 residues. J lost 4 bases, V lost 6 bases, and 9 bases had no gene match. The CDR3 DNA reads TGTGCCAGCAGGCGGGACAGGGCTTGGGCCACTGAAGCTTTCTTT. This gives the protein CASRRDRAWATEAFF.

This clonotype came up a few times. Being off target in a library aimed at alpha chains, this beta chain has a size of little meaning. The gene calls are TRBV20-1 and TRBJ1-4; D is undetermined. V lost 4 bases, J lost 8 bases, and 8 bases lay in between. Germline lookup yields CDR1 DFQATT and CDR2 SNEGSKA (reference sequence). The CDR3 contains 11 residues. The DNA of the CDR3 is TGCAGTGCTACGAAGGGAGAAAAACTGTTTTTT. This translates into CSATKGEKLFF.

On this clonotype itself: Found in a library prepared for alpha chains, this beta chain is an off-target read, and its abundance has little meaning. J is TRBJ2-1 and V is TRBV29-1; D not resolved. Germline-derived CDR1 and CDR2 are SQVTM and ANQGSEA. This CDR3 spans 12 amino acids. Trimming took 4 bases from V and 9 from J, leaving 13 bases between them. The CDR3 nucleotides read TGCAGCGTTGTACCGGATTTACTTGAGCAGTTCTTC. The encoded protein is CSVVPDLLEQFF.

This clonotype was picked up a small number of times. Little can be read into the size of this beta chain, an off-target read in a library designed for alpha chains. The V gene is TRBV18, the J gene TRBJ2-7; 8 bases match TRBD2. The V and J ends lost 2 bases and 2 bases, in that order; junction bases with no gene match: 5. The CDR3 contains 15 residues. Germline V lookup: CDR1 KGHSH, CDR2 LQKENI. In DNA, the CDR3 is TGTGCCAGCTCACCAAGTACTAGCGGAACCTACGAGCAGTACGTC. Its protein product is CASSPSTSGTYEQYV.

With regard to this clonotype: As an off-target read in a library built for alpha chains, this beta chain has a frequency of little significance. The chain couples TRBV29-1 to TRBJ2-2; TRBD2 agrees at 7 bases. Looked up from germline, CDR1 is SQVTM and CDR2 is ANQGSEA. This CDR3 contains 15 residues. V was pared by 0 bases and J by 7 bases, with 8 bases of the junction left unmatched. The chain's CDR3 is CSVEDAGVGHGELFF. The CDR3 nucleotides are TGCAGCGTTGAAGATGCGGGAGTCGGGCACGGGGAGCTGTTTTTT.

About this clonotype itself: Compared with germline, one end of the junction differs, possibly owing to a read error. Little can be read into the size of this beta chain, an off-target read in a library designed for alpha chains. The gene calls are TRBV27 and TRBJ2-1, with TRBD2 matching 8 bases. CDR1 and CDR2 from the germline V gene are MNHEY and SMNVEV (reference sequence). This CDR3 region has 17 residues. CDR3 residues: CASSLSIQRGPYNEQLF. The CDR3 coding sequence is TGTGCCAGCAGTTTATCAATTCAGCGGGGGCCCTACAATGAGCAGTTATTC.

With respect to this clonotype: Within a library made for alpha chains, this beta chain is off target, and its count is uninformative. The chain couples TRBV6-6 to TRBJ2-7; perhaps TRBD1 as D (5 bases). V was shortened by 7 bases and J by 3 bases, with 19 bases between the two germline ends. The CDR3 totals 15 residues. Per the germline V gene, CDR1 is MNHNY and CDR2 is SVGAGI (reference sequence). The CDR3 spells CASKRSPGADYEQYV. The CDR3 coding sequence is TGTGCCAGCAAGCGATCCCCTGGGGCAGACTACGAGCAGTACGTC.

A note on this clonotype: One end of the junction varies from germline; a read error may be responsible. This beta chain appears as a stray read in a library generated for alpha chains; its size is not informative. The chain joins TRBV23-1 to TRBJ2-1; D is tentatively TRBD1 or TRBD2 (5 bases each). TRBV23-1 is given ORF status, its function remaining uncertain. The CDR3 contains 16 residues. The CDR3: CASTQSGQDLDNEQLF. The DNA of the CDR3 is TGCGCCAGCACCCAATCGGGGCAGGATCTGGACAATGAGCAGTTATTC.

In the case of this clonotype: This beta chain appears as a stray read in a library generated for alpha chains; its size is not informative. The chain uses TRBV29-1 and TRBJ1-3; 7 bases map to TRBD1. CDR3 length equals 16 residues. Germline CDR1 is SQVTM and CDR2 is ANQGSEA. With V trimmed by 3 bases and J by 0 bases, 8 bases remained unmatched. The CDR3 DNA reads as TGCAGCGTTGAGGAACCCGGGACAGCCTCTGGAAACACCATATATTTT. As protein: CSVEEPGTASGNTIYF.

Only a few counts were recorded for this clonotype. Because this beta chain is a stray read in a library intended to capture alpha chains, its abundance should not be given much weight. The gene calls are TRBV29-1 and TRBJ2-3; 7 positions agree with TRBD2. Germline V lookup: CDR1 SQVTM, CDR2 ANQGSEA. With V trimmed by 5 bases and J by 3 bases, 11 bases remained unmatched. The CDR3 is 15 residues long. The CDR3 loop is CSVRVSSGATDTQYF. Written as DNA, the CDR3 is TGCAGCGTTCGGGTGAGCAGCGGGGCTACAGATACGCAGTATTTT.

A word on this clonotype: The size of this beta chain means little, since it is a stray read in a library made for alpha chains. The chain is built from TRBV5-1 and TRBJ2-7, with D unclear. CDR1 is SGHRS and CDR2 is YFSETQ in the germline V gene. V dropped 5 bases and J dropped 3 bases, with 6 bases sitting between them. The CDR3 is 11 residues long. The CDR3 region has the DNA TGCGCCAGCAGATCACGCTACGAGCAGTACTTC. This translates into CASRSRYEQYF.

Comment on this clonotype: The library was prepared for alpha chains; this beta chain is a stray read, so its frequency means little. CDR3 loop: CASSPWTAGELFF. CDR3 in DNA: TGTGCCAGCAGTCCTTGGACAGCCGGGGAGCTGTTTTTT. This sequence joins TRBV27 and TRBJ2-2; maybe TRBD1 (6 bases). The CDR3 is 13 residues long. Germline V gene lookup returns CDR1 MNHEY and CDR2 SMNVEV (reference sequence). V lost 5 bases, J lost 6 bases, and 10 bases lay in between.

This clonotype was observed a single time. Since the library was made to target alpha chains, this beta chain is a stray read and its abundance is not meaningful. The chain links TRBV19 to TRBJ2-5, with 7 bases identical to TRBD1. Germline V gene lookup returns CDR1 LNHDA and CDR2 SQIVND (reference sequence). This CDR3 contains 13 residues. J was trimmed by 0 bases and V by 7 bases; bases with no gene match: 2. CDR3 amino acids: CASTRGNQETQYF. The CDR3 DNA sequence: TGTGCCAGTACCAGGGGGAACCAAGAGACCCAGTACTTC.

The sample holds one count of this clonotype. In a library made to pick up alpha chains, this beta chain is a stray read with a size that means little. The chain combines TRBV6-5 with TRBJ2-7, with a possible D match to TRBD2 (6 bases). The CDR3 length is 11 residues. V lost 8 bases, J lost 6 bases, and 11 bases lay in between. The germline CDR1 and CDR2 sequences are MNHEY and SVGAGI. As DNA, the CDR3 is TGTGCCAGCGCGGGGAACGGCGAGCAGTACGTC. This encodes CASAGNGEQYV.

This clonotype was counted only a few times. Because the library targeted alpha chains, this beta chain is an off-target read whose size means little. Written as DNA, the CDR3 is TGTGCCAGTAGTGGTTGGCAGGGGGTGACTGAAGCTTTCTTT. Protein product: CASSGWQGVTEAFF. The chain recombines TRBV19 with TRBJ1-1; 7 bases are shared with TRBD1. Germline lookup yields CDR1 LNHDA and CDR2 SQIVND (reference sequence). With V trimmed by 5 bases and J by 5 bases, 8 bases remained unmatched. The CDR3 spans 14 residues.

Of note for this clonotype: Because this beta chain is a stray read in a library intended to capture alpha chains, its abundance should not be given much weight. The chain links TRBV6-1 to TRBJ2-7; 9 nucleotides line up with TRBD1. The CDR3 consists of 16 residues. The trim removed 6 bases at V and 5 bases at J, leaving 14 bases unmatched. Germline CDR1 is MNHNS and CDR2 is SASEGT. The DNA for the CDR3 is TGTGCCAGCAGAAGGGACAGGGATCGGTTTTCGGACGAGCAGTACTTC. Amino acids: CASRRDRDRFSDEQYF.

This clonotype occurred a few times. A library made for alpha chains picked up this beta chain off target, so its size means little. The genes are TRBV19 and TRBJ1-6; D unresolved. This CDR3 comprises 12 residues. V was clipped by 5 bases and J by 7 bases, with 6 bases between them. From germline, CDR1 is LNHDA and CDR2 SQIVND (reference sequence). Here the CDR3 DNA reads TGTGCCAGTAGTGGGCAGAATTCACCCCTCCACTTT. Protein product: CASSGQNSPLHF.

As regards this clonotype: This beta chain came through as a stray read in a library set up for alpha chains, and its size says little. The rearrangement links TRBV6-5 to TRBJ2-7; D is perhaps TRBD2 (6 bases). The V end lost 6 bases, the J end lost 0 bases, and 9 bases lay between the germline ends. Germline assignment: CDR1 MNHEY and CDR2 SVGAGI. This CDR3 region has 13 residues. CDR3 region: CASRSGSSYEQYV. The CDR3 DNA follows: TGTGCCAGCAGAAGCGGGTCCTCCTACGAGCAGTACGTC.